The clone carrying this T cell receptor beta chain was seen just once. Participants, roughly 18 to 90 years old, spanned approximately 25 US areas. Clinical history reported by participants formed the basis on which cohorts were assigned. This sample stems from a study of blood T cell repertoires in COVID-19. The V end lost 0 bases, the J end lost 8 bases, and 10 bases lay between the germline ends. Per the germline V gene, CDR1 is LNHDA and CDR2 is SQIVND (reference sequence). The CDR3 sequence is 13 residues long. Original analysis: Amplification of reference gene primers provided the estimated nucleated cell counts. The data were produced by immunoSEQ multiplex PCR, yet TCRdb's version contains in-frame clones alone and is incomplete. V, J and clone size derive from that table, while D and trimming were established from the DNA sequence. This table holds just over 300,000 clones, about 91% found once.

The sequence was obtained from a woman aged 40 to 50 who had recovered from COVID-19. The chain couples TRBV19 to TRBJ1-2; D might be TRBD1 (6 bases). Input material: PBMCs or T cells enriched from blood (not recorded which). CDR3 sequence (DNA): TGTGCCAGTAGTATAGAACAGGGTACCGGCTACACCTTC. Translated: CASSIEQGTGYTF.